The clone carrying this T cell receptor (beta chain) was seen just once. Its matching antigen is unknown. During its preparation, the TCRbeta library received unique molecular identifiers. MiXCR, applied by TCRdb to the PCR reads, yields one record per CDR3 protein. The data show hundreds of thousands of distinct CDR3 sequences, with roughly 26% seen just once and roughly 2.6% held by the top ten. This sample was taken from a study of T-cell reconstitution after alpha-beta-depleted transplantation in children. General study points: The origin of alpha-beta T cells about two months after transplant was reportedly several hundred expanded graft clones.

CDR1 and CDR2 from the germline V gene are SGHAT and FQNNGV. This CDR3 has 17 amino acids. The V segment lost 3 bases and the J segment 5 bases; nucleotides outside the gene matches: 10. The chain uses TRBV11-2 and TRBJ2-1, with 10 positions matching TRBD2. The TCR sequence derives from a girl aged 2 to 9 with Fanconi anemia, due to receive a stem cell transplant. Sample: PBMCs, taken before TCRalphabeta/CD19-depleted stem cell transplant. For the CDR3, the DNA is TGTGCCAGCAGCTTCGGGCCAGCGGGAGGGCCCCACAATGAGCAGTTCTTC. The encoded protein is CASSFGPAGGPHNEQFF. Based on the CDR3 plus reference TRBV11-2 and TRBJ2-1, the full variable domain is EAGVAQSPRYKIIEKRQSVAFWCNPISGHATLYWYQQILGQGPKLLIQFQNNGVVDDSQLPKDRFSAERLKGVDSTLKIQPAKLEDSAVYLCASSFGPAGGPHNEQFFGPGTRLTVL.